The present T cell receptor beta chain was sequenced within a study of blood T cell repertoires in COVID-19. Overall study context: From the United States, Italy and Spain came samples of acute and convalescent COVID-19. PBMCs, B-cell-depleted T cells, or T cells provided the cDNA or gDNA that made up the material.

The CDR3 is 16 residues long. V lost 2 bases to trimming and J lost 1 base, with 11 bases between them. Germline assignment: CDR1 KGHSH and CDR2 LQKENI. As handled by the study authors: For nucleated cells, counts were estimated from reference gene primer amplification. TCRdb's copy holds only in-frame clones and misses some; the assay was immunoSEQ multiplex PCR. The V and J calls and clone size come from that table; D and trimming were worked out from the DNA. The sample carries 45,000 to 65,000 clones, approximately 82% recorded once. The chain links TRBV18 to TRBJ2-2; D uncertain. The sample consisted of peripheral blood. The TCR was taken from a man in his fifties or sixties with acute or convalescent COVID-19. CDR3 sequence reads: CASSPNSLMNTGELFF. Written as DNA, the CDR3 is TGTGCCAGCTCACCAAACAGTTTGATGAACACCGGGGAGCTGTTTTTT.